This is a list of T cell receptor beta chains from one sample in a study of T-cell reconstitution after alpha-beta-depleted transplantation in children. TCRdb used MiXCR to reprocess the PCR reads, holding one entry per CDR3 protein. The sample includes about 610,000 distinct CDR3 sequences, about 10% of them seen just once. The source was PBMCs from the stem cell graft donor, collected from the stem cell graft. The receptors shown here come from a human donor who donated a stem cell graft to a child with acute myeloid leukemia. The CDR3 runs from the conserved cysteine through the conserved F or W. The D gene is left open where the match is weak. The size entry is marked missing in some rows and otherwise reads once, few, many or a size class.

size	D	V	J	DNA	CDR3
NA	TRBD2	TRBV18	TRBJ2-2	TGTGCCAGCTCACCCGGGGCTAGCGGGAAGACCGGGGAGCTGTTTTTT	CASSPGASGKTGELFF
NA	TRBD1	TRBV7-8	TRBJ1-2	TGTGCCAGCAGCCCCAGGACAGGGCCAGGCTATGGCTACACCTTC	CASSPRTGPGYGYTF
NA	NA	TRBV7-6	TRBJ2-5	TGTGCCAGCAGCTTGGGGGCTGGCGGGACCCAGTACTTC	CASSLGAGGTQYF
many	NA	TRBV29-1	TRBJ2-1	TGCAGCGTTGTACGCCCCGGGGTCAAGAACAATGAGCAGTTCTTC	CSVVRPGVKNNEQFF
NA	TRBD1	TRBV5-1	TRBJ2-7	TGCGCCAGCAGCTTCGACAGGGCAGGGCAGTACTTC	CASSFDRAGQYF
NA	NA	TRBV7-9	TRBJ2-3	TGTGCCAGCAGCTTAGCCCTGGTGTGGATAGATACGCAGTATTTT	CASSLALVWIDTQYF
NA	TRBD2	TRBV29-1	TRBJ2-7	TGCAGCGCCGAGACTAGCGGGGTCCCGTACGAGCAGTACTTC	CSAETSGVPYEQYF
many	NA	TRBV5-5	TRBJ2-5	TGTGCCAGCACCCCGAGGGTTGCCGAGACCCAGTACTTC	CASTPRVAETQYF
NA	TRBD1	TRBV20-1	TRBJ1-2	TGCAGTGCTAGAGGGTGGGGGACAGGGTGGAGCTATGGCTACACCTTC	CSARGWGTGWSYGYTF
few	NA	TRBV6-2/TRBV6-3	TRBJ1-1	TGTGCCATACTAGATCCCGACGGACACCTTGAAGCTTTCTTT	CAILDPDGHLEAFF
many	TRBD2	TRBV10-3	TRBJ2-1	TGTGCCATCAGTGAGTCGAGCGGCGGGAGGGCCAATGAGCAGTTCTTC	CAISESSGGRANEQFF
NA	NA	TRBV7-2	TRBJ2-2	TGTGCCAGCAGCTTTAGCCCCGGGGAGCTGTTTTTT	CASSFSPGELFF
few	TRBD1	TRBV20-1	TRBJ1-6	TGCAGTGCTAGAGTTTTCGAGTCGTGGACAGGGGGTATTTATAATTCACCCCTCCACTTT	CSARVFESWTGGIYNSPLHF
few	NA	TRBV24-1	TRBJ2-2	TGTGCCACCAGTGAATTGCCCGGGGAGCTGTTTTTT	CATSELPGELFF
NA	NA	TRBV20-1	TRBJ1-1	TGCAGTGCTAGAGCTGACGGTAACACTGAAGCTTTCTTT	CSARADGNTEAFF
many	TRBD2	TRBV20-1	TRBJ2-2	TGCAGTGCACGCGGGGCTAGCGGGGCCACCGGGGAGCTGTTTTTT	CSARGASGATGELFF
few	NA	TRBV28	TRBJ1-1	TGTGCCAGCAGTTTATTAGTAGGGAACACTGAAGCTTTCTTT	CASSLLVGNTEAFF
many	NA	TRBV9	TRBJ2-1	TGTGCCAGCAGCGTAGTCCCCCTTAGGGCGGCAGGGGATGGGCCCAATGAGCAGTTCTTC	CASSVVPLRAAGDGPNEQFF
few	TRBD2	TRBV7-6	TRBJ2-5	TGTGCCAGCAGCTTAAACCCCGGGGGGTCGGAGACCCAGTACTTC	CASSLNPGGSETQYF
many	TRBD2	TRBV9	TRBJ2-1	TGTGCCAGCACTAGCGGGACGTCCAATGAGCAGTTCTTC	CASTSGTSNEQFF
many	NA	TRBV9	TRBJ2-1	TGTGCCAGCAGCGGTGGGTGGGGGTACAATGAGCAGTTCTTC	CASSGGWGYNEQFF
NA	NA	TRBV20-1	TRBJ2-7	TGCAGTGCTAGAGACGCTGTAGGGATCTACGAGCAGTACTTC	CSARDAVGIYEQYF
few	NA	TRBV4-3	TRBJ2-5	TGCGCCAGCAGCCAAGATCTGCACATAGGACAGATTAAAGAGACCCAGTACTTC	CASSQDLHIGQIKETQYF
few	NA	TRBV12-3/TRBV12-4	TRBJ1-3	TGTGCCAGCAGTTTCTACGGACGGGGCTCTGGAAACACCATATATTTT	CASSFYGRGSGNTIYF
few	NA	TRBV5-1	TRBJ2-7	TGCGCCAGCAGCTTGGGGCGACGGGGACCCTACGAGCAGTACTTC	CASSLGRRGPYEQYF
many	NA	TRBV20-1	TRBJ2-2	TGCAGTGCTAGAGTTTTTAGTGGGGCGAGTTATGGCACCGGGGAGCTGTTTTTT	CSARVFSGASYGTGELFF
NA	NA	TRBV14	TRBJ2-5	TGTGCCAGCAGCCAGATCCTACAAGAGACCCAGTACTTC	CASSQILQETQYF
many	TRBD2	TRBV27	TRBJ2-4	TGTGCCAGCAGCCCCGGACTAGCGGGGGCCGGGGCCAAAAACATTCAGTACTTC	CASSPGLAGAGAKNIQYF
few	NA	TRBV18	TRBJ2-3	TGTGCCAGCTCAGCGCAGGAAGATACGCAGTATTTT	CASSAQEDTQYF
NA	TRBD2	TRBV4-2	TRBJ2-7	TGTGCCAGCAGCCAAGTGGGGACTAACTCCTACGAGCAGTACTTC	CASSQVGTNSYEQYF
few	NA	TRBV24-1	TRBJ2-7	TGTGCCACCAGTGACCCAAAAAGGGCGAGGGAGCAGTACTTC	CATSDPKRAREQYF
NA	NA	TRBV11-2	TRBJ2-7	TGTGCCAGCAGCTTAGACCGGGAGACCCTCGAGCAGTACTTC	CASSLDRETLEQYF
NA	TRBD2	TRBV12-3/TRBV12-4	TRBJ2-7	TGTGCCAGCAGTCCAGCGGGATCCCCGTACGAGCAGTACTTC	CASSPAGSPYEQYF
few	TRBD2	TRBV20-1	TRBJ2-3	TGCAGTGCTAGGCCCTACGCGGGACTAGCGGGCCGGACGTACACAGATACGCAGTATTTT	CSARPYAGLAGRTYTDTQYF
NA	TRBD2	TRBV9	TRBJ2-7	TGTGCCAGCAGCGTAGCCGCCGGGGGGGGCTGGTCCTACGAGCAGTACTTC	CASSVAAGGGWSYEQYF
few	TRBD1	TRBV24-1	TRBJ2-3	TGTGCCACCGCTCCAAGACAGGGGCGCCCAGATACGCAGTATTTT	CATAPRQGRPDTQYF
NA	NA	TRBV24-1	TRBJ2-1	TGTGCCACCAGTGATGCGGGACCCCGGTTTTACAATGAGCAGTTCTTC	CATSDAGPRFYNEQFF
many	NA	TRBV2	TRBJ2-3	TGTGCCAGCAAGAAATCGGGAGTGACCACAGATACGCAGTATTTT	CASKKSGVTTDTQYF
many	NA	TRBV29-1	TRBJ2-3	TGCAGCGTGACACTGGGCTTAGCGAGCACAGATACGCAGTATTTT	CSVTLGLASTDTQYF
few	NA	TRBV29-1	TRBJ1-2	TGCAGCGTCCGGCCAGGGGTTGGCTACACCTTC	CSVRPGVGYTF
few	NA	TRBV5-1	TRBJ2-3	TGCGCCAGCAGCTTGGCCCGCTCACCCACAGATACGCAGTATTTT	CASSLARSPTDTQYF
many	NA	TRBV12-3/TRBV12-4	TRBJ2-5	TGTGCCAGCAGTCCAGAAATTGGCGGGGAGACCCAGTACTTC	CASSPEIGGETQYF
many	TRBD2	TRBV20-1	TRBJ2-5	TGCAGTGCCGGAAAGGGAGGGCAAGAGACCCAGTACTTC	CSAGKGGQETQYF
NA	NA	TRBV7-9	TRBJ1-3	TGTGCCAGCAGCCGAAGCCAGACCGAACCCTACTCTTTT	CASSRSQTEPYSF
NA	NA	TRBV14	TRBJ1-1	TGTGCCAGCCGCCGGCCCCAGGGATGGAACACTGAAGCTTTCTTT	CASRRPQGWNTEAFF
NA	TRBD2	TRBV6-1	TRBJ2-5	TGTGCCAGCAGGTCTAGCGGGCAAGAGACCCAGTACTTC	CASRSSGQETQYF
few	TRBD2	TRBV5-1	TRBJ2-4	TGCGCCAGCAGCTTGGTTTCTAGCGGGAGTCTCAAAAACATTCAGTACTTC	CASSLVSSGSLKNIQYF
many	NA	TRBV7-6	TRBJ2-4	TGTGCCAGCAGCCCCGCAATATTTGAAAACATTCAGTACTTC	CASSPAIFENIQYF